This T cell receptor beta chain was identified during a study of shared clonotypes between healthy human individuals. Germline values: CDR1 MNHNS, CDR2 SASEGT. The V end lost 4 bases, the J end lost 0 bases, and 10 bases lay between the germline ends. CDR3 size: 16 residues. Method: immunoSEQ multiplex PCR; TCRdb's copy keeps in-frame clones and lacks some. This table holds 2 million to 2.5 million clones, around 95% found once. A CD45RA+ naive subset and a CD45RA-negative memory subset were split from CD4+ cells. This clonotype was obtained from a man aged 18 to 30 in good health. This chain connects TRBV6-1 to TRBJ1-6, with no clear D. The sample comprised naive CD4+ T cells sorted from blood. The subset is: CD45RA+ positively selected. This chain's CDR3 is CASSGNKSSYNSPLHF. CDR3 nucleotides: TGTGCCAGCAGTGGCAACAAGAGCTCCTATAATTCACCCCTCCACTTT.